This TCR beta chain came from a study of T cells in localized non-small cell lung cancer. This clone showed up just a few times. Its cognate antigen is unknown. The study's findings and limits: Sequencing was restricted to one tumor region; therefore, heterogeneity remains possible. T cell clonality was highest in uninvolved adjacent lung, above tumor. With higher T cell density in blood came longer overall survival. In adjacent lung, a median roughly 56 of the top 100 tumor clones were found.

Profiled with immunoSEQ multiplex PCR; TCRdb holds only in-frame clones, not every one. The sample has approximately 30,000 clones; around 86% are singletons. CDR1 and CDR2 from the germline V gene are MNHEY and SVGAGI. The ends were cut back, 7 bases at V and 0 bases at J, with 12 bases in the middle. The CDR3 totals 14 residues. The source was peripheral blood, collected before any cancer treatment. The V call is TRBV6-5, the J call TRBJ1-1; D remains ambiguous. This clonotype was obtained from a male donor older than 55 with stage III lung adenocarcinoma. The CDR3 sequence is CASKLKWMNTEAFF. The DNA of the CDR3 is TGTGCCAGCAAATTAAAGTGGATGAACACTGAAGCTTTCTTT.